This passage covers 8 T cell receptor beta chains from one sample sequenced in a study of T cell repertoires in cytomegalovirus infection. MiXCR, applied by TCRdb to the reads, yields one record per CDR3 protein. The repertoire has almost 550,000 distinct CDR3 sequences, approximately 16% of them found once; the top ten carry 20% to 30%. Input material: CD8+ T cells from PBMCs. The receptors come from a human donor in good health (CMV status not recorded). Some clones in this sample may be carry-over from other donors' samples.

As regards this clonotype: This may be a read error, as it is one base from a much larger clone. This chain connects TRBV6-1 to TRBJ2-3; the match to TRBD2 covers 7 bases. Losses at the gene ends were 8 bases for V and 10 bases for J; bases not matched to a gene: 9. Germline CDR1 MNHNS, CDR2 SASEGT. The CDR3 spans 12 residues. The CDR3 DNA reads as TGTGCCAGCCGAAACGAGACTAGCTCGCAGTATTTT. Residues: CASRNETSSQYF.

This clonotype was recorded at least ten times. This chain connects TRBV14 to TRBJ2-7; TRBD2 agrees at 10 bases. The germline V gene encodes CDR1 SGHDN and CDR2 FVKESK. V lost 6 bases and J lost 6; bases outside the gene matches: 8. This CDR3 contains 14 residues. CDR3 sequence reads: CASSLLAGTFEQYF. In DNA, the CDR3 is TGTGCCAGCAGTCTACTAGCGGGAACCTTCGAGCAGTACTTC.

The chain joins TRBV29-1 to TRBJ2-2, with 10 bases matching TRBD1. Germline assignment: CDR1 SQVTM and CDR2 ANQGSEA. This CDR3 has 19 residues. The V and J ends lost 0 bases and 3 bases, in that order; junction bases with no gene match: 13. The CDR3: CSVEDQGRTGGSDTGELFF. DNA for the CDR3: TGCAGCGTTGAAGATCAGGGACGGACAGGGGGGTCGGACACCGGGGAGCTGTTTTTT.

V is TRBV20-1 and J is TRBJ2-7; D gene ambiguous. CDR3 length: 14 residues. Between the trimmed V and J ends, which lost 2 bases and 0 bases, there was a span of 11 bases. Looked up from germline, CDR1 is DFQATT and CDR2 is SNEGSKA (reference sequence). CDR3 bases: TGCAGTGCTAGACTGCAACGGAACTCCTACGAGCAGTACTTC. Translation: CSARLQRNSYEQYF.

This clonotype was observed many times. J is TRBJ1-3 and V is TRBV10-3, with D possibly being TRBD1 (6 bases). The V end was cut by 2 bases, the J end by 7 bases, with 21 bases between. Germline values: CDR1 ENHRY, CDR2 SYGVKD. The CDR3 has 17 amino acids. The CDR3 DNA follows: TGTGCCATCAGTGAGCCGGCATTGACAGGAGGCTTGAACACCATATATTTT. This gives the protein CAISEPALTGGLNTIYF.

This clonotype was recorded many times. The chain recombines TRBV7-7 with TRBJ1-1; weak D call: TRBD1 (5 bases). The V end lost 5 bases, the J end lost 3 bases, and 13 bases lay between the germline ends. The CDR3 sequence is 14 residues long. Germline assignment: CDR1 SSHAT and CDR2 FNYEAQ (reference sequence). The CDR3 bases are TGTGCCAGCAGCCGGTATTTGGGGGACACTGAAGCTTTCTTT. Translation gives CASSRYLGDTEAFF.

This clonotype showed up many times. As DNA, the CDR3 is TGTGCCAGCAGTTTTGGCCAGATTCCGGAGCAGTACTTC. Its protein product is CASSFGQIPEQYF. The chain carries TRBV28 and TRBJ2-7; D not resolved. V lost 3 bases, J lost 7 bases, and 13 bases lay in between. CDR1 is MDHEN and CDR2 is SYDVKM in the germline V gene. The CDR3 has 13 amino acids.

This clonotype was counted ten times or more. The chain employs TRBV20-1 and TRBJ2-1, with 7 nucleotides matching TRBD2. V shed 5 bases, J shed 5 bases, and the junction held 6 bases outside the gene matches. Germline V gene sequence: CDR1 DFQATT, CDR2 SNEGSKA (reference sequence). The CDR3 spans 13 residues. This CDR3 reads CSARPSGDNEQFF. In nucleotides, the CDR3 is TGCAGTGCTCGGCCTAGCGGCGACAATGAGCAGTTCTTC.